This T cell receptor beta chain was captured in a study of beta chain features in type 1 diabetes (dated by TCRdb to about 2018). Regarding the research as a whole: Patients and healthy donors did not differ in mean age, gender distribution, total cell number or subset yield. Naive and central memory subsets were obtained from all 30 or so donors, but regulatory and stem cell-like memory subsets were isolated from only 8 patients and roughly eight healthy donors. In the study, TCRB repertoires of sorted circulating CD4+ T cell subsets from recently diagnosed type 1 diabetes patients were compared with those of matched healthy donors. A total of 107,917,701 sorted cells were examined across all samples, and RNA yield correlated strongly with the number of cells per subset.

From each donor, a single peripheral blood sample of 100 to 150 mL on average was drawn into heparinised tubes. Using a panel that included CD45RO, CCR7, CD25, CD127, CD95 and CD27, naive, central memory, regulatory and stem cell-like memory CD4+ T cells were sorted on a BD FACSAria II. Purity was above 95% for every sorted population. PBMCs were isolated right away by Lymphoprep density gradient centrifugation and were stained directly, without culture. So that batch effects would be minimized, each experiment stained and sorted samples in pairs, pairing one healthy donor with one patient. Summary of the overall study and its limitations: Naive, central memory and regulatory TCRB repertoires appeared to be more similar among patients than among healthy donors. HLA sub-analyses involved small numbers of individuals, so any influence of HLA type on TCRB rearrangement remained unresolved. A moderate but significant shortening of TCRB CDR3 length was observed in type 1 diabetes patients in all four CD4+ subsets. PCR may preferentially amplify shorter templates, but because patient and control samples were amplified and corrected together, any resulting skew would affect both groups equally. Because cDNA was sequenced instead of genomic DNA, highly expressing activated cells could be over-represented, though the groups showed no difference in activation or CD3 levels. At VDJ recombination sites, patients with type 1 diabetes made fewer insertions and deleted more nucleotides, a pattern implying thymic rearrangement abnormalities.

All of the isolated RNA was reverse transcribed with the High Capacity cDNA Reverse Transcription Kit, so expressed TCRB transcripts were sequenced. Deep immunoSEQ sequencing was performed on naive, central memory and regulatory T cell samples, with an average of approximately 4 million total reads per sample. Sorted cells were lysed in RLT buffer and RNA was extracted with DNase-treated RNeasy Micro or Mini kits, depending on cell number. To prevent cross-contamination, every cell subset was processed on its own, while patient and healthy donor samples were processed together. The immunoSEQ multiplex PCR was used to amplify TCRB sequences from cDNA, generating 87-bp fragments that spanned the CDR3 region. Sequencing of the amplicons was performed on the Illumina HiSeq platform. The published analysis was carried out like this. Synthetic template baselines were used to correct PCR bias computationally, reads within Hamming distance 2 were collapsed together, and singletons that could not be merged were discarded. Reads were aligned to IMGT to assign V, D and J genes, CDR3 length, and insertions or deletions at six rearrangement sites. Clonotype counts were normalized to sorted cell number within each subset before computing true diversity and Gini coefficients with the tcR R package. The overlap coefficient, calculated on TCRB nucleotide sequences, was used to quantify repertoire sharing. Not all clones reach the TCRdb copy of this immuneACCESS table, which keeps in-frame sequences only. Checked studies attribute under half of the gap to unresolved V genes and leave the rest unexplained. The DNA gave D and trimming, while V, J and clone size come from that table. The sample table holds 130,000 to 150,000 clones, of which roughly 53% were seen once. Clones ranked in the top ten supply over 0.4% of the sample.

On this clone itself: Its target antigen remains unknown. No much larger clonotype is one base removed from it; base qualities were not supplied.

The junction carries 11 bases between V and J, which are trimmed by 0 bases and 8 bases respectively. Including cysteine and phenylalanine, the CDR3 has 15 amino acids. Kept here is only the CDR3 DNA, which spans 45 bases and is read in frame from base 1. Sequences LNHNV (CDR1) and YYDKDF (CDR2) are obtained from the germline V gene (reference sequence). The clonotype comes from a man younger than 35 in good health. The V gene is TRBV15 and the J gene is TRBJ1-6; a weak D assignment points to TRBD1 (5 bases agree). Source material: Tregs from blood. The cell subset or site label, read with the paper, signifies: regulatory CD4+ T cells. The CDR3 reads as follows: CATSRDQGADSPLHF. The DNA sequence is as follows: TGTGCCACCAGCAGAGATCAGGGTGCAGATTCACCCCTCCACTTT. The CDR3 plus the reference TRBV15 and TRBJ1-6 genes for the other parts give the full variable domain: DAMVIQNPRYQVTQFGKPVTLSCSQTLNHNVMYWYQQKSSQAPKLLFHYYDKDFNNEADTPDNFQSRRPNTSFCFLDIRSPGLGDTAMYLCATSRDQGADSPLHFGNGTRLTVT.